The 7 T cell receptor beta chains presented below share a single source sample, sequenced in a study of blood T cell repertoires in COVID-19. Sequencing used immunoSEQ multiplex PCR; TCRdb keeps in-frame clones, though not all of them. This sample has a few hundred thousand clones, with about four fifths found just once. Sequencing was performed on peripheral blood. The receptors were sampled from a woman over 75 with acute or convalescent COVID-19.

This chain joins TRBV29-1 and TRBJ1-1; D call uncertain. The CDR3 runs to 13 residues. V was clipped by 3 bases and J by 4 bases, with 12 bases between them. Germline values: CDR1 SQVTM, CDR2 ANQGSEA. The CDR3 spells CSVERAEGTEAFF. CDR3 nucleotides: TGCAGCGTTGAGAGGGCAGAAGGCACTGAAGCTTTCTTT.

This chain links TRBV20-1 with TRBJ2-3; D gene uncertain. V lost 3 bases and J lost 1, with 11 bases in between. The CDR3 length is 14 residues. Germline lookup yields CDR1 DFQATT and CDR2 SNEGSKA (reference sequence). CDR3 in amino acids: CSASWQSGTDTQYF. CDR3 sequence (DNA): TGCAGTGCTAGTTGGCAGTCAGGCACAGATACGCAGTATTTT.

The chain joins TRBV4-2 to TRBJ1-5; D gene uncertain. Per germline, CDR1 LGHNA and CDR2 YNFKEQ. Trimming left V 0 bases short and J 2 bases short, with 11 bases between. The CDR3 is 16 amino acids. CDR3 amino acids: CASSQDLVSRNQPQHF. CDR3 bases: TGTGCCAGCAGCCAAGATCTTGTCAGTCGCAATCAGCCCCAGCATTTT.

The chain uses TRBV29-1 and TRBJ1-1, with D possibly matching TRBD1 (6 bases). The V end lost 6 bases, the J end lost 5 bases, and 19 bases lay between the germline ends. The CDR3 spans 14 residues. CDR1 is SQVTM and CDR2 is ANQGSEA in the germline V gene. CDR3 region: CSVHEGGVWTEAFF. In DNA, the CDR3 is TGCAGCGTCCACGAAGGGGGGGTTTGGACTGAAGCTTTCTTT.

V gene TRBV5-1 combines with J gene TRBJ1-5; D is unresolved. Trimming pared 0 bases from V and 0 bases from J, leaving 10 bases between. CDR3 size: 16 residues. Germline V lookup: CDR1 SGHRS, CDR2 YFSETQ. This chain's CDR3 is CASSLGPTNSNQPQHF. CDR3 bases: TGCGCCAGCAGCTTGGGGCCGACTAATAGCAATCAGCCCCAGCATTTT.

This rearrangement joins TRBV28 to TRBJ1-2; D may be TRBD1 (6 bases). V was shortened by 6 bases and J by 3 bases, with 14 bases between the two germline ends. The CDR3 is 14 amino acids. Germline values: CDR1 MDHEN, CDR2 SYDVKM. CDR3 nucleotide sequence: TGTGCCAGCAGAGCCAACAGGGAGCACTATGGCTACACCTTC. Translating it yields CASRANREHYGYTF.

The chain couples TRBV9 to TRBJ1-2; D perhaps matches TRBD1 (5 bases). Germline CDR1 is SGDLS and CDR2 is YYNGEE. The CDR3 contains 14 residues. V shed 0 bases and J shed 5 bases, with 11 bases lying between them. CDR3 amino acids: CASSVDSGGYGYTF. The CDR3 DNA is TGTGCCAGCAGCGTAGATTCCGGGGGTTATGGCTACACCTTC.